The next 14 T cell receptor beta chains were all read from a single sample in a study of control samples from healthy donors and cancer patients. Libraries were prepared by immunoSEQ multiplex PCR; TCRdb keeps only in-frame clonotypes and omits some of them. The repertoire holds over 30,000 clones, with approximately 86% as singletons. The sample comprised PBMCs. These receptors all stem from a woman aged 40 to 50 with lung cancer.

The V call is TRBV7-9, the J call TRBJ1-2; a possible D gene is TRBD1 (6 bases). The V end lost 5 bases, the J end lost 4 bases, and 11 bases lay between the germline ends. In germline, CDR1 is SEHNR, CDR2 FQNEAQ (reference sequence). The CDR3 length is 13 residues. The CDR3 region is CASSPGHFYGYTF. CDR3 sequence (DNA): TGTGCCAGCAGCCCGGGACACTTCTATGGCTACACCTTC.

The gene calls are TRBV12-5 and TRBJ2-5; 9 positions match TRBD1. CDR1 and CDR2 from the germline V gene are LGHNT and FRNRAP. The CDR3 covers 15 residues. Trimming removed 10 bases from V and 5 bases from J; junction bases left unmatched: 14. The CDR3 loop is CATATGTGTEETQYF. The CDR3 nucleotides are TGTGCTACCGCTACCGGGACAGGGACGGAGGAGACCCAGTACTTC.

This clone was counted a few times. The CDR3 nucleotides are TGTGCCAGCAGCTTAGCCGGCGGGGGCCGCACAGATACGCAGTATTTT. The encoded protein is CASSLAGGGRTDTQYF. The chain carries TRBV11-2 and TRBJ2-3; perhaps TRBD2 as D (7 bases). Trimming removed 1 base from V and 1 base from J, with 12 bases in between. CDR3 length: 16 residues. Germline lookup yields CDR1 SGHAT and CDR2 FQNNGV. The entire variable domain, with the rest obtained from reference TRBV11-2 and TRBJ2-3, is as follows: EAGVAQSPRYKIIEKRQSVAFWCNPISGHATLYWYQQILGQGPKLLIQFQNNGVVDDSQLPKDRFSAERLKGVDSTLKIQPAKLEDSAVYLCASSLAGGGRTDTQYFGPGTRLTVL.

This rearrangement joins TRBV4-3 to TRBJ2-7, with D maybe TRBD2 (6 bases). Trimming took off 0 bases at V and 7 bases at J, with 13 bases between the two ends. The germline gives CDR1 LGHNA, CDR2 YSLEER. The CDR3 sequence is 14 residues long. The CDR3 here is CASSQDLGGREQYF. The CDR3 DNA reads TGCGCCAGCAGCCAAGATCTTGGGGGGAGAGAGCAGTACTTC.

This sequence joins TRBV19 and TRBJ1-2; tentative D call: TRBD1 (6 bases). CDR1 and CDR2 from the germline V gene are LNHDA and SQIVND (reference sequence). CDR3 length: 12 amino acids. The V gene lost 8 bases and the J gene lost 4 bases, with 11 bases spanning the gap. Here the CDR3 reads CASADRIYGYTF. The CDR3 bases are TGTGCCAGTGCGGACAGAATCTATGGCTACACCTTC.

This clone showed up just a few times. The chain has TRBV4-1 and TRBJ2-1; 10 bases are a match to TRBD2. The germline V gene has CDR1 MGHRA and CDR2 YSYEKL. The junction had 3 bases not matched to a gene; V was cut back by 4 bases and J by 0 bases. The CDR3 sequence is 16 residues long. CDR3 sequence: CASSLPSGSSYNEQFF. CDR3 in DNA: TGCGCCAGCAGCCTCCCTAGCGGGAGCTCCTACAATGAGCAGTTCTTC.

V is TRBV2 and J is TRBJ1-1; possibly TRBD1 for D (6 bases). CDR3 length equals 14 residues. Germline CDR1 reads SNHLY; CDR2 reads FYNNEI. Trimming removed 5 bases from V and 1 base from J, with 11 bases in between. The CDR3 region is CASSPDRPNTEAFF. CDR3 DNA sequence: TGTGCCAGCAGTCCCGACAGGCCGAACACTGAAGCTTTCTTT. Drawing the rest from reference TRBV2 and TRBJ1-1, the complete variable domain is EPEVTQTPSHQVTQMGQEVILRCVPISNHLYFYWYRQILGQKVEFLVSFYNNEISEKSEIFDDQFSVERPDGSNFTLKIRSTKLEDSAMYFCASSPDRPNTEAFFGQGTRLTVV.

The CDR3 nucleotides are TGCGCCAGCAGCTTGGGTATCGCCGGTACGCAGTATTTT. It specifies CASSLGIAGTQYF. The rearrangement joins TRBV5-1 to TRBJ2-3; unclear D gene. The CDR3 contains 13 residues. V lost 0 bases, J lost 8 bases, and 10 bases lay in between. The germline V gene encodes CDR1 SGHRS and CDR2 YFSETQ.

The rearrangement joins TRBV6-6 to TRBJ1-2; no clear D. V was pared by 2 bases and J by 5 bases, with 12 bases between. The germline CDR1 and CDR2 sequences are MNHNY and SVGAGI (reference sequence). This CDR3 region has 14 residues. CDR3 loop: CASSYHGTAYGYTF. The CDR3 DNA follows: TGTGCCAGCAGTTACCATGGAACAGCTTATGGCTACACCTTC.

This clone was observed once. The chain has TRBV5-1 and TRBJ2-7; no clear D. This CDR3 contains 13 residues. Trimming stripped 0 bases from V and 2 bases from J, with 6 bases between. Germline V gene data show CDR1 as SGHRS and CDR2 as YFSETQ. The chain's CDR3 is CASSLGRPYEQYF. The CDR3 nucleotides are TGCGCCAGCAGCTTGGGACGGCCCTACGAGCAGTACTTC. Full variable domain (remainder filled in from reference TRBV5-1 and TRBJ2-7): KAGVTQTPRYLIKTRGQQVTLSCSPISGHRSVSWYQQTPGQGLQFLFEYFSETQRNKGNFPGRFSGRQFSNSRSEMNVSTLELGDSALYLCASSLGRPYEQYFGPGTRLTVT.

The chain has TRBV15 and TRBJ1-5; D gene uncertain. The V end lost 3 bases, the J end lost 0 bases, and 6 bases lay between the germline ends. The CDR3 sequence is 14 residues long. CDR1 and CDR2 from the germline V gene are LNHNV and YYDKDF (reference sequence). CDR3 protein: CATSSGNSNQPQHF. CDR3 sequence (DNA): TGTGCCACCAGCAGTGGAAATAGCAATCAGCCCCAGCATTTT.

As to this clone: The junction and the germline gene differ at one end; a read error may be behind it. The chain recombines TRBV11-3 with TRBJ2-7; 9 bases map to TRBD1. Germline CDR1 reads SGHNT; CDR2 reads YENEEA. This CDR3 is 15 amino acids long. The CDR3 reads CASSFFGTGRDEQYF. CDR3 DNA sequence: TGTGCCAGTAGCTTCTTCGGGACAGGGAGGGACGAGCAGTACTTC.

V gene TRBV7-2 combines with J gene TRBJ2-2, with TRBD2 matching over 7 bases. With V trimmed by 1 base and J by 1 base, 3 bases remained unmatched. This CDR3 region has 16 residues. Germline V gives CDR1 SGHTA, CDR2 FQGNSA. The CDR3 sequence: CASSLVGGMNTGELFF. The CDR3 bases are TGTGCCAGCAGCTTAGTGGGGGGGATGAACACCGGGGAGCTGTTTTTT.

The chain recombines TRBV5-4 with TRBJ1-1, with D hard to call. The V gene lost 4 bases and the J gene lost 1 base, with 14 bases spanning the gap. This CDR3 contains 15 residues. Germline-derived CDR1 and CDR2 are SGHNT and YYREEE (reference sequence). DNA for the CDR3: TGTGCCAGCAGCCCCCCCCGGGTAGGGAACACTGAAGCTTTCTTT. This translates into CASSPPRVGNTEAFF.